These 18 T cell receptor beta chains share one sample of origin, sequenced in a study of T cell responses to AZD1222 COVID-19 vaccine. Produced via immunoSEQ multiplex PCR; TCRdb's table is partial and in-frame only. The sample consists of roughly 120,000 clones, 92% of them appearing once. The source was peripheral blood, collected 28 days after the second AZD1222 dose. The receptor set was obtained from an adult who received the AZD1222 COVID-19 vaccine.

V gene TRBV16 combines with J gene TRBJ1-2, with D possibly being TRBD1 (5 bases). CDR1 and CDR2 (germline): KGHSY, FQNENV. The CDR3 is 16 residues long. V was pared by 1 base and J by 7 bases, with 19 bases between. CDR3 residues: CASSQFIGTPGRGYTF. DNA for the CDR3: TGTGCCAGCAGCCAATTCATAGGGACTCCAGGACGTGGCTACACCTTC. Drawing the rest from reference TRBV16 and TRBJ1-2, the complete variable domain is GEEVAQTPKHLVRGEGQKAKLYCAPIKGHSYVFWYQQVLKNEFKFLISFQNENVFDETGMPKERFSAKCLPNSPCSLEIQATKLEDSAVYFCASSQFIGTPGRGYTFGSGTRLTVV.

The chain combines TRBV7-9 with TRBJ2-7, with D possibly matching TRBD2 (5 bases). The germline V gene has CDR1 SEHNR and CDR2 FQNEAQ (reference sequence). The CDR3 runs 14 residues. V was trimmed by 7 bases and J by 0 bases, leaving 13 bases between them. DNA for the CDR3: TGTGCCAGCACCTCGGGAACGAGCTCCTACGAGCAGTACTTC. Amino acids: CASTSGTSSYEQYF.

The chain joins TRBV19 to TRBJ2-1; 11 bases are shared with TRBD2. From germline, CDR1 is LNHDA and CDR2 SQIVND (reference sequence). The V and J ends lost 4 bases and 0 bases, in that order; junction bases with no gene match: 2. The CDR3 loop spans 16 amino acids. CDR3 in DNA: TGTGCCAGTAGTAGACTAGCGGGGAGCTCCTACAATGAGCAGTTCTTC. It encodes CASSRLAGSSYNEQFF.

The sample holds a few counts of this clone. The V gene is TRBV24-1, the J gene TRBJ2-5, with D perhaps given as TRBD1 or TRBD2 (5 bases each). The CDR3 covers 15 residues. CDR1 is KGHDR and CDR2 is SFDVKD in the germline V gene. With 4 bases removed from V and 5 bases from J, the gap between germline ends came to 16 bases. The CDR3 loop reads CATSEGLGESETQYF. DNA for the CDR3: TGTGCCACCAGTGAGGGGCTAGGGGAGTCGGAGACCCAGTACTTC.

This chain joins TRBV5-4 and TRBJ1-1; 7 bases align to TRBD1. V lost 0 bases, J lost 4 bases, and 6 bases stayed unmatched. The CDR3 runs 15 residues. Germline V gene lookup returns CDR1 SGHNT and CDR2 YYREEE (reference sequence). The CDR3 bases are TGTGCCAGCAGCTTGGAGGGGGCGCTTGTCACTGAAGCTTTCTTT. Protein product: CASSLEGALVTEAFF.

The V call is TRBV2, the J call TRBJ1-2; D is unresolved. This CDR3 has 12 residues. V shed 7 bases and J shed 1 base, with 7 bases lying between them. In germline, CDR1 is SNHLY, CDR2 FYNNEI. The CDR3 DNA follows: TGTGCCAGCACGTCCAGTAACTATGGCTACACCTTC. Translating gives CASTSSNYGYTF.

This clone was observed a handful of times. A read error may account for a junction end that differs from germline. This chain connects TRBV6-5 to TRBJ2-7; TRBD1 matches at 9 bases. CDR1 and CDR2 from the germline V gene are MNHEY and SVGAGI. There are 13 residues in the CDR3. Written as DNA, the CDR3 is TGTGCCAGCAGTTACACGGACAGGGGACTTTTGCACTTC. Translation gives CASSYTDRGLLHF.

This chain joins TRBV28 and TRBJ2-7; 10 bases are shared with TRBD2. The CDR3 covers 13 residues. Germline-derived CDR1 and CDR2 are MDHEN and SYDVKM. Germline trimming cut 11 bases from V and 0 bases from J; bases unmatched to any gene: 4. Here the CDR3 reads CAVIAGGSYEQYF. CDR3 bases: TGTGCCGTAATAGCGGGGGGCTCCTACGAGCAGTACTTC.

This clone was picked up one time. Germline is not matched at one junction end, which may reflect a read error. The rearrangement joins TRBV7-9 to TRBJ2-3, with TRBD2 identical over 13 bases. The CDR3 covers 14 residues. Germline V gene sequence: CDR1 SEHNR, CDR2 FQNEAQ (reference sequence). The CDR3 DNA reads TGTGCCAGCAGTCCCGGGACTAGCGGGGTGTGGCACAAATTT. Encoded protein: CASSPGTSGVWHKF. The whole variable domain, remainder taken from reference TRBV7-9 and TRBJ2-3, is DTGVSQNPRHKITKRGQNVTFRCDPISEHNRLYWYRQTLGQGPEFLTYFQNEAQLEKSRLLSDRFSAERPKGSFSTLEIQRTEQGDSAMYLCASSPGTSGVWHKFGPGTRLTVL.

This chain links TRBV6-6 with TRBJ1-1; 7 nucleotides agree with TRBD1. In germline, CDR1 is MNHNY, CDR2 SVGAGI (reference sequence). J lost 3 bases, V lost 8 bases, and 6 bases had no gene match. The CDR3 is made up of 13 amino acids. Written as DNA, the CDR3 is TGTGCCAGCCATGGGACAGCAGACACTGAAGCTTTCTTT. This sequence encodes CASHGTADTEAFF.

This rearrangement joins TRBV28 to TRBJ1-2, with D possibly matching TRBD1 (5 bases). V shed 3 bases and J shed 8 bases, with 13 bases lying between them. Germline CDR1 MDHEN, CDR2 SYDVKM. This CDR3 contains 13 residues. CDR3 sequence: CASSFQGAKGYTF. The DNA of the CDR3 is TGTGCCAGCAGTTTTCAAGGGGCTAAGGGCTACACCTTC.

This clone has a single count. V usage is TRBV7-9 and J usage is TRBJ1-5; D possibly corresponds to TRBD1 (5 bases). Per germline, CDR1 SEHNR and CDR2 FQNEAQ (reference sequence). Between the trimmed V and J ends, which lost 7 bases and 0 bases, there was a span of 13 bases. This CDR3 has 15 amino acids. The CDR3 DNA reads as TGTGCCAGCACCTCGACAGACATTAGCAATCAGCCCCAGCATTTT. Its protein is CASTSTDISNQPQHF.

This chain uses TRBV6-5 with TRBJ2-7; no reliable D call. Germline-derived CDR1 and CDR2 are MNHEY and SVGAGI. The CDR3 is made up of 15 amino acids. The V and J ends lost 0 bases and 0 bases respectively, with 9 bases between them. The CDR3 is CASSYSTAASYEQYF. The DNA of the CDR3 is TGTGCCAGCAGTTACTCGACGGCTGCCTCCTACGAGCAGTACTTC.

The chain links TRBV2 to TRBJ1-6; D is unclear. The V end lost 8 bases, the J end lost 8 bases, and 13 bases lay between the germline ends. The germline CDR1 and CDR2 sequences are SNHLY and FYNNEI. The CDR3 runs 13 residues. In nucleotides, the CDR3 is TGTGCCAGCTTTGTGGAGATAGATTCACCCCTCCACTTT. This gives the protein CASFVEIDSPLHF. Combining the CDR3 with reference TRBV2 and TRBJ1-6 gives the whole variable domain EPEVTQTPSHQVTQMGQEVILRCVPISNHLYFYWYRQILGQKVEFLVSFYNNEISEKSEIFDDQFSVERPDGSNFTLKIRSTKLEDSAMYFCASFVEIDSPLHFGNGTRLTVT.

The chain employs TRBV20-1 and TRBJ1-1; no clear D. The CDR3 totals 11 residues. CDR1 is DFQATT, CDR2 SNEGSKA, per germline (reference sequence). Trimming shortened V by 0 bases and J by 8 bases, and 7 bases separated the two germline ends. The DNA for the CDR3 is TGCAGTGCTAGAGATCTTAGGGAAGCTTTCTTT. It yields the protein CSARDLREAFF.

This rearrangement joins TRBV7-2 to TRBJ2-1; TRBD1 matches at 9 bases. The germline CDR1 and CDR2 sequences are SGHTA and FQGNSA. Unmatched junction bases numbered 3, after V lost 0 bases and J lost 0 bases. The CDR3 loop spans 17 amino acids. CDR3 nucleotides: TGTGCCAGCAGCTTAGCTCAGACAGGGGGCTCCTACAATGAGCAGTTCTTC. Residues: CASSLAQTGGSYNEQFF.

The table lists this clone with a count of one. The V gene is TRBV24-1, the J gene TRBJ1-2; 8 positions agree with TRBD1. The CDR3 is made up of 13 amino acids. From germline, CDR1 is KGHDR and CDR2 SFDVKD. V lost 5 bases, J lost 7 bases, and 5 bases stayed unmatched. CDR3 DNA: TGTGCCACCAGTGGCCGACAGGGGACTGGCTACACCTTC. Translation gives CATSGRQGTGYTF.

This chain connects TRBV2 to TRBJ2-1, with TRBD2 identical over 16 bases. The V segment lost 4 bases and the J segment 2 bases; nucleotides outside the gene matches: 8. From germline, CDR1 is SNHLY and CDR2 FYNNEI. The CDR3 consists of 19 residues. The CDR3 region is CASSVPGLAGGGAYNEQFF. The DNA of the CDR3 is TGTGCCAGCAGTGTACCGGGACTAGCGGGAGGGGGAGCCTACAATGAGCAGTTCTTC. Supplemented by reference TRBV2 and TRBJ2-1, the full variable domain reads EPEVTQTPSHQVTQMGQEVILRCVPISNHLYFYWYRQILGQKVEFLVSFYNNEISEKSEIFDDQFSVERPDGSNFTLKIRSTKLEDSAMYFCASSVPGLAGGGAYNEQFFGPGTRLTVL.